What follows describes a single T cell receptor beta chain. Its antigen is undetermined. This entry comes from a study of beta chain features in type 1 diabetes. Findings and caveats of the study: The study found moderately but significantly shorter TCRB CDR3s in all four CD4+ subsets of Type 1 diabetes patients. In type 1 diabetes patients, VDJ junctions had fewer insertions; deletions at these junctions were more frequent.

Per donor, one heparinised blood draw averaged about 116 mL. Expressed TCRB transcripts were sequenced, since all the RNA that had been isolated was reverse transcribed. TCRdb's copy holds only in-frame clones and misses some; the assay was immunoSEQ multiplex PCR. The sample lists over 700,000 clones; around a sixth were seen once. The CDR3 sequence is 15 residues long. After removal of 5 bases from V and 9 bases from J, the junction contained 12 bases not matched to a gene. Per germline, CDR1 MNHNY and CDR2 SVGAGI (reference sequence). This TCR came from a woman under 30 in good health. Sequencing was performed on naive CD4+ T cells from blood. The J gene is TRBJ2-1, the V gene TRBV6-6; 8 nucleotides agree with TRBD1. The CDR3 sequence: CASSDLGQAVIEQFF. The CDR3, as DNA: TGTGCCAGCAGTGATCTGGGACAGGCCGTCATTGAGCAGTTCTTC.